This is a list of T cell receptor beta chains from one sample in a study of blood T cell repertoires in COVID-19. Method: immunoSEQ multiplex PCR; TCRdb's copy keeps in-frame clones and lacks some. The data contain 130,000 or so clones, around 86% of them singletons. The sample taken for sequencing was peripheral blood. The receptors originated from a woman in her 50s who had recovered from COVID-19. The CDR3 runs from the conserved cysteine through the conserved F or W. A D gene is named only where the DNA matches it firmly. The size of a clone is reported for some rows only, either as once, few or many, or as a class for expanded clones.

cdr3_aa cdr3_nt j_call d_call v_call clone_size
CASSRGMYNEQFF TGCGCCAGCAGCAGGGGGATGTACAATGAGCAGTTCTTC TRBJ2-1 NA TRBV5-1 NA
CASSLPPAGDGTEAFF TGTGCCAGCAGCTTACCCCCCGCAGGTGATGGCACTGAAGCTTTCTTT TRBJ1-1 NA TRBV7-9 NA
CASVSYTGELFF TGTGCCAGCGTATCCTACACCGGGGAGCTGTTTTTT TRBJ2-2 NA TRBV28 once
CASSLRDRDMNTEAFF TGTGCCAGCAGCCTCCGGGACAGGGACATGAACACTGAAGCTTTCTTT TRBJ1-1 TRBD1 TRBV11-3 NA
CASSYWREWETQYF TGTGCCAGCAGTTACTGGCGGGAATGGGAGACCCAGTACTTC TRBJ2-5 NA TRBV6-2/TRBV6-3 NA
CASSEDEGATIYF TGTGCCAGCAGTGAAGATGAGGGGGCCACCATATATTTT TRBJ1-3 TRBD1 TRBV6-1 NA
CASRPGTSGREEQYF TGTGCCAGCAGACCCGGGACTAGCGGGAGGGAAGAGCAGTACTTC TRBJ2-7 TRBD2 TRBV7-2 NA
CASSQAGIGNTIYF TGTGCCAGCAGCCAAGCAGGGATAGGAAACACCATATATTTT TRBJ1-3 NA TRBV3-1/TRBV3-2 NA
CASSSEGNSPLHF TGCGCCAGCAGCTCGGAGGGCAATTCACCCCTCCACTTT TRBJ1-6 NA TRBV5-1 NA
CASSPRGGGPSETQYF TGTGCCAGCAGTCCCCGTGGGGGAGGGCCGTCAGAGACCCAGTACTTC TRBJ2-5 TRBD2 TRBV5-4 NA
CASSSWGGGTGLQEQFF TGTGCCAGCAGCTCCTGGGGGGGCGGCACAGGACTCCAAGAGCAGTTCTTC TRBJ2-1 NA TRBV7-9 NA
CASSPPTKGTNTGELFF TGTGCCAGCTCACCACCGACTAAGGGCACCAACACCGGGGAGCTGTTTTTT TRBJ2-2 NA TRBV18 NA
CSVAGTSESYEQYF TGCAGCGTGGCCGGGACTAGCGAATCCTACGAGCAGTACTTC TRBJ2-7 TRBD2 TRBV29-1 NA
CASRGVQDNEKLFF TGTGCCAGCAGAGGGGTACAGGATAATGAAAAACTGTTTTTT TRBJ1-4 NA TRBV7-9 NA
CASGDTRGSSYEQYF TGTGCCAGCGGTGACACCAGGGGGAGCTCCTACGAGCAGTACTTC TRBJ2-7 TRBD1 TRBV2 NA
CASSRQAGGNTGELFF TGCGCCAGCAGCCGCCAGGCGGGAGGGAACACCGGGGAGCTGTTTTTT TRBJ2-2 TRBD2 TRBV4-3 NA